A single sample gave rise to the 3 T cell receptor beta chains below, sequenced in a study of cytomegalovirus exposure and HLA in healthy donors. PCR primers comprised 60 Vbeta and 13 Jbeta primers. The repertoire was sequenced with immunoSEQ multiplex PCR; TCRdb's copy has only in-frame clones and lacks some. The table has fewer than 150,000 clones, 77% seen once. What was sequenced was PBMCs. These receptors all stem from a human donor in good health.

The chain combines TRBV5-6 with TRBJ2-3; possibly TRBD2 for D (7 bases). Germline V gene data show CDR1 as SGHDT and CDR2 as YYEEEE. The CDR3 totals 16 residues. The germline V and J ends were trimmed by 2 bases and 4 bases, with 17 bases remaining between them. The CDR3 region has the DNA TGTGCCAGCAGCTTAGGGGGGGCGGGGGCTGCAGATACGCAGTATTTT. Encoded protein: CASSLGGAGAADTQYF.

The V gene is TRBV5-6, the J gene TRBJ1-3, with D possibly TRBD1 on 5 matching bases. Germline V gene sequence: CDR1 SGHDT, CDR2 YYEEEE. Trimming pared 1 base from V and 2 bases from J, leaving 7 bases between. The CDR3 covers 14 residues. The CDR3 DNA reads as TGTGCCAGCAGCTTGCTAGGGGCTGGAAACACCATATATTTT. Translation gives CASSLLGAGNTIYF.

This chain joins TRBV4-1 and TRBJ2-2; 7 nucleotides align to TRBD2. The CDR3 runs 15 residues. Germline V CDR1 and CDR2: MGHRA, YSYEKL. Losses at the gene ends were 4 bases for V and 1 base for J; bases not matched to a gene: 3. CDR3: CASSPGLRNTGELFF. DNA for the CDR3: TGCGCCAGCAGCCCGGGACTACGGAACACCGGGGAGCTGTTTTTT.